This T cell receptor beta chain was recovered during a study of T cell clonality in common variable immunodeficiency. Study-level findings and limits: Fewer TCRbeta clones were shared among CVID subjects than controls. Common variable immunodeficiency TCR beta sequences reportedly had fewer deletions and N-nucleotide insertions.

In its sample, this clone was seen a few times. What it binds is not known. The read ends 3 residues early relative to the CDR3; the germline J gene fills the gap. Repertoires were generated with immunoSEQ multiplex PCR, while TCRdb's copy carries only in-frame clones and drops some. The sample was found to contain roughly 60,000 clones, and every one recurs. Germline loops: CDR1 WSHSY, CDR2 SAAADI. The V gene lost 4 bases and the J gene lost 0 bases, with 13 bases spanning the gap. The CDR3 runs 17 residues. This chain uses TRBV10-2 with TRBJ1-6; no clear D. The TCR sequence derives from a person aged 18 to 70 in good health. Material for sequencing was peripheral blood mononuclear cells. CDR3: CASSADRQFSYNSPLHF. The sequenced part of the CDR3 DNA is TGCGCCAGCAGTGCCGACCGACAATTCTCCTATAATTCACCC.